Listed below are T cell receptor beta chains from one sample, sequenced in a study of human T cells and chemical hapten exposure. From the RACE reads, TCRdb called clonotypes with MiXCR, one entry per CDR3 protein. Of about 350,000 distinct CDR3 sequences in the sample, about 5% were seen once. Sequencing was performed on whole blood, taken in connection with sensitization to the hapten diphenylcyclopropenone (DPC). These receptors originate from a woman aged 18 to 35 with alopecia areata. Some clones in this sample may be carry-over from other donors' samples. Each CDR3 is given with its conserved first and last residue. A D gene is named only where the DNA matches it firmly. Some rows mark clone size as missing; the rest say once, few, many or name a class of expanded clone.

size	D	V	J	DNA	CDR3
many	TRBD2	TRBV6-4	TRBJ2-3	TGTGCCAGCAACGATCTAGCGGGGGGGCCGAAGGATACGCAGTATTTT	CASNDLAGGPKDTQYF
many	NA	TRBV27	TRBJ2-5	TGTGCCAGCAGTCCTTATAGGGGGGCAGAGACCCAGTACTTC	CASSPYRGAETQYF
large	NA	TRBV12-3/TRBV12-4	TRBJ2-7	TGTGCCAGCAGTCCAACAGGGACTATGAACGAGCAGTACTTC	CASSPTGTMNEQYF
NA	NA	TRBV5-5	TRBJ2-4	TGTGCCAGCAGCTTTCAGCAAGGCATTCAGTACTTC	CASSFQQGIQYF
few	NA	TRBV7-2	TRBJ2-3	TGTGCCAGCAGCCCCCTCGCTCGGGATACGCAGTATTTT	CASSPLARDTQYF
many	NA	TRBV29-1	TRBJ1-2	TGCAGCGTTGATGGCAGGGCGTACAACTATGGCTACACCTTC	CSVDGRAYNYGYTF
many	NA	TRBV5-1	TRBJ2-3	TGCGCCAGCAGCTTGGCCGCGACGGGGCAGACAGATACGCAGTATTTT	CASSLAATGQTDTQYF
few	NA	TRBV24-1	TRBJ1-1	TGTGCCACCAGTGATTTGGTGGGCGGGATACCGATGAACACTGAAGCTTTCTTT	CATSDLVGGIPMNTEAFF
many	TRBD2	TRBV5-1	TRBJ2-3	TGCGCCAGCAGCTTGGGAGGACTAGCGGGGCGGGATACGCAGTATTTT	CASSLGGLAGRDTQYF
many	TRBD2	TRBV4-3	TRBJ2-2	TGCGCCAGCAGCCAAAGCCCACCCCCCTGGCTAGCGGGAGGCACCGGGGAGCTGTTTTTT	CASSQSPPPWLAGGTGELFF
few	NA	TRBV6-5	TRBJ1-3	TGTGCCAGCAGTTACTCGAAATTTAGCCCGTCTGGAAACACCATATATTTT	CASSYSKFSPSGNTIYF
many	NA	TRBV10-3	TRBJ2-1	TGTGCCATCACTCGACAGGAGGGGGACAATGAGCAGTTCTTC	CAITRQEGDNEQFF
NA	NA	TRBV27	TRBJ1-4	TGTGCCAGCATGGGGCTAGCGACTAATGAAAAACTGTTTTTT	CASMGLATNEKLFF
many	NA	TRBV14	TRBJ2-3	TGTGCCAGCAGCCAAGATGGTCGGGGGCCTAGCACAGATACGCAGTATTTT	CASSQDGRGPSTDTQYF
few	NA	TRBV5-6	TRBJ2-3	TGTGCCAGCAGCTTGGAGACTTTCTTTAGCACAGATACGCAGTATTTT	CASSLETFFSTDTQYF
many	NA	TRBV29-1	TRBJ1-4	TGCAGCGCCGGGACCTTCGGGCAACTGTTTTTT	CSAGTFGQLFF
NA	NA	TRBV7-9	TRBJ2-6	TGTGCCAGCAGAGGGAGCTCTGGGGCCAACGTCCTGACTTTC	CASRGSSGANVLTF
few	TRBD1	TRBV20-1	TRBJ2-7	TGCAGTGCTAGTCCCCCCAGTCGTGAACAGGGGTACTACGAGCAGTACTTC	CSASPPSREQGYYEQYF
many	NA	TRBV7-2	TRBJ1-1	TGTGCCAGCAGCATACAAGGGGGGAAAACTGAAGCTTTCTTT	CASSIQGGKTEAFF
NA	TRBD1	TRBV4-1	TRBJ1-5	TGCGCCAGCAGCCAAGATCTCGTACCAGGGGGCAGGCAGCCCCAGCATTTT	CASSQDLVPGGRQPQHF
NA	NA	TRBV20-1	TRBJ1-6	TGCAGTGCTAAGGACATTGTGGCCGACAATTCACCCCTCCACTTT	CSAKDIVADNSPLHF
few	NA	TRBV7-9	TRBJ1-2	TGTGCCAGCAGCTTAGCGCTAAAGGTGGATGGCTACACCTTC	CASSLALKVDGYTF
NA	NA	TRBV27	TRBJ1-1	TGTGCCAGCAGGTGGCGGGTGAAGGCTGAAGCTTTCTTT	CASRWRVKAEAFF
NA	NA	TRBV7-9	TRBJ1-4	TGTGCCAGCAGCGCTACGCAGGGGTTTCCAAATGAAAAACTGTTTTTT	CASSATQGFPNEKLFF
many	TRBD1	TRBV6-1	TRBJ1-5	TGTGCCAGCAGTGACCGGGACAGGGGGCTTTGGGGCAATCAGCCCCAGCATTTT	CASSDRDRGLWGNQPQHF
NA	TRBD2	TRBV4-3	TRBJ2-3	TGCGCCAGCAGCCAAGGACTAGCGGGGGGGCTTAACACAGATACGCAGTATTTT	CASSQGLAGGLNTDTQYF
many	NA	TRBV6-2/TRBV6-3	TRBJ1-5	TGTGCCAGCAGTGAGGCAGTCAATCAGCCCCAGCATTTT	CASSEAVNQPQHF
few	NA	TRBV7-2	TRBJ2-3	TGTGCCAGCAGCTTTAGGTATGCAGATACGCAGTATTTT	CASSFRYADTQYF
NA	TRBD1	TRBV10-3	TRBJ1-1	TGTGCCATACGAACGGGACAGGGGAACACTGAAGCTTTCTTT	CAIRTGQGNTEAFF
few	TRBD2	TRBV9	TRBJ2-1	TGTGCCAGCAGCGTACTGGGGGGGTTCGATGAGCAGTTCTTC	CASSVLGGFDEQFF
many	NA	TRBV29-1	TRBJ1-1	TGCAGCGCCAACAGGGTTAACACTGAAGCTTTCTTT	CSANRVNTEAFF
many	NA	TRBV12-3/TRBV12-4	TRBJ2-1	TGTGCCAGCAGTTTTCCAGCGGAGCCCTTGTACAATGAGCAGTTCTTC	CASSFPAEPLYNEQFF
NA	NA	TRBV10-3	TRBJ1-5	TGTGCCATCAGTGAGTCGGGCAGGGGAGGCAATCAGCCCCAGCATTTT	CAISESGRGGNQPQHF
many	NA	TRBV7-2	TRBJ1-5	TGTGCCAGCAGCTTAGAAGGGACGAGCCAGCCCCAGCATTTT	CASSLEGTSQPQHF
many	NA	TRBV7-2	TRBJ2-6	TGTGCCAGCAGCTTAGAAAACGGGCTGCCTGGGGCCAACGTCCTGACTTTC	CASSLENGLPGANVLTF
NA	NA	TRBV29-1	TRBJ1-2	TGCAGCGTGGGATCAGCTTCCTATGGCTACACCTTC	CSVGSASYGYTF
few	NA	TRBV4-2	TRBJ1-6	TGTGCCAGCAGCCAAGATAGGAGGGATTCACCCCTCCACTTT	CASSQDRRDSPLHF
many	NA	TRBV7-2	TRBJ2-5	TGTGCCAGCAGCCTAGGTCTGGAAGCGACCCAGTACTTC	CASSLGLEATQYF
many	NA	TRBV5-1	TRBJ2-7	TGCGCCAGCAGCTTCAGGGGCCCATACGAGCAGTACTTC	CASSFRGPYEQYF
many	NA	TRBV6-6	TRBJ2-7	TGTGCCAGCAGAGGGGACCGAAGCTCCTACGAGCAGTACTTC	CASRGDRSSYEQYF
few	TRBD1	TRBV27	TRBJ1-4	TGTGCCAGCAGAACGGACAGGGGAGAGGAAAAACTGTTTTTT	CASRTDRGEEKLFF
many	NA	TRBV20-1	TRBJ2-2	TGCAGTGCTAGAGATCTAACGATACTAGGTGCCGCCGGGGAGCTGTTTTTT	CSARDLTILGAAGELFF
NA	TRBD1	TRBV5-1	TRBJ2-1	TGCGCCAGCAGCAGGGACAGGGCTAACAATGAGCAGTTCTTC	CASSRDRANNEQFF
NA	NA	TRBV7-2	TRBJ2-2	TGTGCCAGCAGCTTAGCGCCCACAGGAACCGGGGAGCTGTTTTTT	CASSLAPTGTGELFF
few	NA	TRBV6-6	TRBJ2-6	TGTGCCAGCAGTTACAGGCAGTCTTCTGGGGCCAACGTCCTGACTTTC	CASSYRQSSGANVLTF
many	NA	TRBV7-9	TRBJ2-3	TGTGCCAGCAGCTCCGGGGAATATACGCAGTATTTT	CASSSGEYTQYF
many	NA	TRBV20-1	TRBJ2-4	TGCAGTGCTAGAGATGTCGGTGTAGCCAAAAACATTCAGTACTTC	CSARDVGVAKNIQYF
once	NA	TRBV4-1	TRBJ2-2	TGCGCCAGCAGCCAAGATCGTACGGACAGCGTCTCCACCGGGGAGCTGTTTTTT	CASSQDRTDSVSTGELFF
few	TRBD1	TRBV11-3	TRBJ1-2	TGTGCCAGCAGCTTGTGGAGGGACAGGGTCGAAGGCTACACCTTC	CASSLWRDRVEGYTF
few	NA	TRBV3-1	TRBJ1-1	TGTGCCAGCAGCCAAGAGGGGGAAGGAACTGAAGCTTTCTTT	CASSQEGEGTEAFF
many	TRBD1	TRBV12-3/TRBV12-4	TRBJ1-5	TGTGCCAGCAGGGGACAGAGAAATCAGCCCCAGCATTTT	CASRGQRNQPQHF